This T cell receptor beta chain appears in the sequencing data of a study of T cell repertoires in ileal Crohn's disease (dated by TCRdb to the late 2010s). With respect to the entire study: At the time of surgery, 35% to 40% of patients were active smokers, and the median duration of disease was approximately 8 years. Every patient underwent surgery because of a complication, which was stricturing disease in approximately 61% and penetrating disease in 39%. About half of the patients received postoperative therapy: 11 received thiopurines and 15 to 20 received anti-TNF agents. M6 samples consisted of neoterminal ileum biopsies collected during postoperative colonoscopy. TCR repertoire analysis was done in 45 to 65 Crohn's disease patients from a prospective multicentre cohort. The study was conducted in parallel with a multicentre cohort built to find predictors of early endoscopic recurrence after ileocolonic resection. A Rutgeerts score higher than i0 was the definition used for endoscopic postoperative recurrence. A total of around 170 mucosal samples from 57 patients were sequenced, collected from several sites on the surgical specimen as well as at postoperative endoscopy.

Between the V and J ends, shortened by 4 bases and 5 bases respectively, the junction contains 9 bases. The CDR3 goes from the cysteine to the phenylalanine over 13 residues. Only the CDR3 DNA stays, 39 bases, in frame from base 1. Sequences KGHSH (CDR1) and LQKENI (CDR2) are obtained from the germline V gene. This clone was seen more than once but under ten times. Its cognate antigen has yet to be identified. Base qualities are missing; no much larger clone stands one base away. This sample's time point label indicates: neoterminal ileum biopsy at postoperative endoscopy, about 6 months after surgery. Adults with ileal or ileocolonic Crohn's disease for whom ileocolonic resection was indicated were considered eligible. Whole ileal mucosal biopsies were stored frozen at -80°C before DNA extraction. Genomic DNA was isolated from frozen whole biopsies using a TRizol-based method, and the DNA was quantified with a NanoDrop 2000 spectrophotometer.

Paper-wide results and their limitations: A significantly higher proportion of clonal expansions was observed in active smokers at surgery than in non-smokers (approximately 28% vs 17%, p=0.02). Mucosal CD4 and CD8 T cells were sorted and sequenced only in a subgroup of patients, whose size was not stated. More high-frequency clones were carried by sorted CD8 T cells than by CD4 T cells, suggesting that mucosal expansions were mainly CD8. Postoperative endoscopy timing varied within the first year after surgery, with a median delay of about 7 months. Higher percentages of high-frequency clones at the time of surgery were linked to endoscopic recurrence, and every patient with clonality above 26.8% (18/57) had recurrence.

For commercial TCRB immunosequencing, 450 to 550 nanograms of biopsy DNA were submitted for each sample. CDR3 regions were amplified from genomic DNA by Adaptive Biotechnology using a two-step, amplification bias-controlled multiplex PCR. The first PCR used primers for every V and J gene segment; the second PCR added barcodes and Illumina adapters. CDR3 libraries were sequenced using an Illumina instrument. The study's processing was this. The analysis drew on both the pipelines supplied by the vendor and custom analysis of the raw data in R/Bioconductor running R version 3.3.0. Clonality, which ranges from 0 to 1, was calculated as the inverse of the normalised Shannon entropy across all productive clones. High-frequency clones were defined as the repertoire share of the top 100 clones, retaining only clones passing a 95% confidence test. Repertoire diversity was measured with the Simpson index, and overlap between samples was measured with the Morisita-Horn index. TCRdb holds this immuneACCESS table with in-frame rearrangements only. Some clones are missing; in checked studies, unresolved V genes explain under half, and the rest has no known cause. V, J and clone size are taken as reported in that table, and D and trimming were inferred from the DNA itself. In this sample the table shows more than 60,000 clones, 85% to 90% of which occur a single time. Roughly 2% of the sample comes from the top ten.

The V gene is TRBV18 and the J gene is TRBJ1-5; the D gene is perhaps TRBD1, from 6 matching bases. The sequencing sample was made of ileal tissue. The clonotype comes from an adult with Crohn's disease. CDR3 sequence: CASSQDSYQPQHF. The DNA sequence is as follows: TGTGCCAGCTCACAGGACAGTTATCAGCCCCAGCATTTT.